This T cell receptor (beta chain) comes out of a study of blood T cell repertoires in COVID-19 (dated by TCRdb to about 2020). Turning to the overall study: Samples covering the acute and convalescent phases of COVID-19 were provided by collaborators in the United States, Italy and Spain. The material from the prospective study consisted of cDNA or gDNA derived from T cells, B-cell-depleted T cells, or PBMCs. Subjects who had been exposed to COVID-19, were actively infected with it, or had recovered from it provided the deeply sampled blood TCRbeta repertoires that made up the dataset. A freely available public database, intended as a resource for researchers studying the immune response to SARS-CoV-2, is where the repertoires were released. Samples came from the ongoing ImmuneRACE study (first 160 participants) plus 1,254 subjects from 6 global collaborators. The sample metadata nearly always contained a de-identified subject ID, COVID-19 status, age in years and sex. Where HLA class I and class II types were available, the types were taken from metadata supplied by the sample provider, not from assay-based typing. What the research found in general, with its limitations: Clinical and demographic metadata were provided uncurated, with the amount varying by source and participant.

Trimming removed 3 bases from V and 0 bases from J, leaving 12 bases between the germline ends. According to the germline V gene, CDR1 reads MGHRA and CDR2 reads YSYEKL. From its cysteine to its phenylalanine, the CDR3 spans 17 amino acids. The CDR3 DNA has 51 bases and is translated from base 1. TCRbeta CDR3 regions were amplified from genomic DNA using the immunoSEQ Assay, a bias-controlled multiplex PCR. In the original analysis: Within the assay, amplification of reference gene primers was used to estimate how many nucleated cells each sample contained. To quantify the absolute abundance of each unique TCRbeta CDR3 rearrangement, sequence reads were collapsed and filtered. For each sample, productive Simpson clonality was calculated as the square root of Simpson's diversity index over productive rearrangements. TCRdb stores this immuneACCESS table with in-frame sequences only. Part of the clones is absent; in the studies checked, under half of the shortfall reflects unresolved V genes, and no reason is known for the rest. V, J and clone size are those of that table, while D and trimming were read from the DNA. Recorded for this sample are approximately 140,000 clones; approximately 80% of them occurred a single time. The ten largest clonotypes hold 8.5% to 10% of the sample.

Each collaborating institution followed its own protocols to collect whole blood in K2EDTA tubes. Collaborator samples were shipped for TCRbeta analysis as frozen whole blood, isolated PBMCs, or DNA extracted from either sample type. Only one count was recorded for this clone. Its target antigen remains unknown. No base quality values were provided; no much bigger clone lies one nucleotide off. The TCR comes from a middle-aged man with active or convalescent COVID-19. The chain couples TRBV4-1 to TRBJ2-6, with an unclear D gene assignment. The sequencing sample was made of peripheral blood. The DNA reads TGCGCCAGCAGCCATTCCGACACCAGCTCTGGGGCCAACGTCCTGACTTTC. It translates to CASSHSDTSSGANVLTF.